This TCR beta chain was captured by sequencing in a study of blood T cell repertoires in COVID-19. The study counted Cohort 3 donors as recovered given two negative PCRs, clearance, or symptom resolution. This CDR3 is 14 amino acids long. Per germline, CDR1 SNHLY and CDR2 FYNNEI. V shed 6 bases and J 6 bases; nucleotides not matched to a gene: 8. Here immunoSEQ multiplex PCR was the method, and the copy in TCRdb shows in-frame clones only, minus some. This table has about 160,000 clones, less than 85% appearing once. This receptor was taken from a woman aged 45-59 years who had recovered from COVID-19. V gene TRBV2 combines with J gene TRBJ1-2; 9 bases fit TRBD1. Sample: PBMCs or T cells enriched from blood (not recorded which). The CDR3: CASSERQGVDGYTF. CDR3 nucleotide sequence: TGTGCCAGCAGCGAAAGACAGGGGGTGGATGGCTACACCTTC.